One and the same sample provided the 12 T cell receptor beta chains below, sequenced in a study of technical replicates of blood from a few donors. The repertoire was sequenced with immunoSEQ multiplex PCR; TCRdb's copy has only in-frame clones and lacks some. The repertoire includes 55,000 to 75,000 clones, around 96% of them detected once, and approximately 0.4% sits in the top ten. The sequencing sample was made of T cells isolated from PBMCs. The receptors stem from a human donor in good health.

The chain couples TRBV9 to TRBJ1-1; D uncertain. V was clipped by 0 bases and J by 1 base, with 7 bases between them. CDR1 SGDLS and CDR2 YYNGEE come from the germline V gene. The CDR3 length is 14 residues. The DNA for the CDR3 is TGTGCCAGCAGCGTAGCTAACAGGAACACTGAAGCTTTCTTT. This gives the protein CASSVANRNTEAFF.

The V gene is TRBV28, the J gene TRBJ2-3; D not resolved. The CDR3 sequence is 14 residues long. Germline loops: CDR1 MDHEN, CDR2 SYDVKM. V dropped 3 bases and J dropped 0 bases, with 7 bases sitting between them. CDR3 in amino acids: CASSFMSSTDTQYF. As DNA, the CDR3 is TGTGCCAGCAGTTTTATGTCTAGCACAGATACGCAGTATTTT.

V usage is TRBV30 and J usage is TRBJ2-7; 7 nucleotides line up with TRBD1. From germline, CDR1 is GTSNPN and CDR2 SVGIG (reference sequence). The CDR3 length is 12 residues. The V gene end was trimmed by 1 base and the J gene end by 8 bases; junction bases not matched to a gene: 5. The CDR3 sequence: CAWSGTGGQQYF. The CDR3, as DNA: TGTGCCTGGAGTGGGACAGGCGGGCAGCAGTACTTC.

The chain's CDR3 is CASSYTALNTEAFF. The CDR3 DNA sequence: TGTGCCAGCAGCTATACAGCTCTGAACACTGAAGCTTTCTTT. V is TRBV5-4 and J is TRBJ1-1, with D unclear. V was clipped by 3 bases and J by 0 bases, with 9 bases between them. This CDR3 comprises 14 residues. CDR1 and CDR2 from the germline V gene are SGHNT and YYREEE (reference sequence).

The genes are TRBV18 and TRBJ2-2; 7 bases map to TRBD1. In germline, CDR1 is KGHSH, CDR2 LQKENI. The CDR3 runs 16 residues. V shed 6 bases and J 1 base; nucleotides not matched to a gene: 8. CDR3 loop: CASSRNRGQNTGELFF. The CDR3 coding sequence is TGTGCCAGCTCTCGGAACAGGGGTCAGAACACCGGGGAGCTGTTTTTT. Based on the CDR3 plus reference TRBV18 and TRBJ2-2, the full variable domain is NAGVMQNPRHLVRRRGQEARLRCSPMKGHSHVYWYRQLPEEGLKFMVYLQKENIIDESGMPKERFSAEFPKEGPSILRIQQVVRGDSAAYFCASSRNRGQNTGELFFGEGSRLTVL.

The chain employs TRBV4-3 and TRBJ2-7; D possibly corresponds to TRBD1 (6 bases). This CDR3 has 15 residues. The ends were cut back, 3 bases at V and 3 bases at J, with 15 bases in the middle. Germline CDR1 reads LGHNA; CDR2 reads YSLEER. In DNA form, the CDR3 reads TGCGCCAGCAGCCAGATGACAGGTTACTACTACGAGCAGTACTTC. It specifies CASSQMTGYYYEQYF.

The CDR3 is CASRGHRLYF. The DNA for the CDR3 is TGTGCCAGCAGGGGACACCGTTTGTACTTC. The chain carries TRBV7-3 and TRBJ2-7; tentatively, D is TRBD1 (6 bases). The V gene lost 6 bases and the J gene lost 12 bases, with 12 bases spanning the gap. Germline-derived CDR1 and CDR2 are SGHTA and FQGTGA. The CDR3 loop spans 10 amino acids. The full variable domain, rest sourced from reference TRBV7-3 and TRBJ2-7, is GAGVSQTPSNKVTEKGKYVELRCDPISGHTALYWYRQSLGQGPEFLIYFQGTGAADDSGLPNDRFFAVRPEGSVSTLKIQRTERGDSAVYLCASRGHRLYFGPGTRLTVT.

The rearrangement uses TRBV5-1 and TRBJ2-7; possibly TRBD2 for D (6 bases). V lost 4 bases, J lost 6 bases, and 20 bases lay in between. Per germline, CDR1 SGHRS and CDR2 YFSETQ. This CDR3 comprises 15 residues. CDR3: CASSALEGAFGEQYF. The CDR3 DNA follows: TGCGCCAGCAGCGCCCTGGAGGGAGCTTTCGGCGAGCAGTACTTC.

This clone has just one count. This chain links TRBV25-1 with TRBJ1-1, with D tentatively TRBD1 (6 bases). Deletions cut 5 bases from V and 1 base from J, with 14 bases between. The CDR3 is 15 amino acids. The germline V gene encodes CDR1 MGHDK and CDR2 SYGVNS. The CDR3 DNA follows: TGTGCCAGCAGTAAATCCGGGACAAAGAACACTGAAGCTTTCTTT. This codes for CASSKSGTKNTEAFF.

The CDR3, as DNA: TGTGCCAGCAGCTTTATCGGTAGGGAGTACGAGCAGTACTTC. This codes for CASSFIGREYEQYF. The V gene is TRBV7-2, the J gene TRBJ2-7; D might be TRBD2 (5 bases). Germline assignment: CDR1 SGHTA and CDR2 FQGNSA. Trimming took off 3 bases at V and 4 bases at J, with 13 bases between the two ends. The CDR3 sequence is 14 residues long.

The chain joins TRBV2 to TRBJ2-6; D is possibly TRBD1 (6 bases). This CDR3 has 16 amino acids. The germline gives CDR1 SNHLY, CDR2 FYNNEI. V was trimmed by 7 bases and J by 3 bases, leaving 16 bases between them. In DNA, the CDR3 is TGTGCCAGCATCCCAGCAGGGGAAGGTGGGGCCAACGTCCTGACTTTC. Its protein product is CASIPAGEGGANVLTF.

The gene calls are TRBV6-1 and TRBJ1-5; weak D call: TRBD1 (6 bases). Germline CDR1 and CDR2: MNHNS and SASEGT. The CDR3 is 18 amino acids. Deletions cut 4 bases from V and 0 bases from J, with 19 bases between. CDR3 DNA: TGTGCCAGCAGTGTTCCAACAGGGCGAGCTTATAGCAATCAGCCCCAGCATTTT. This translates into CASSVPTGRAYSNQPQHF.